The 22 T cell receptor beta chains given below trace back to one sample, sequenced in a study of OX40 agonist ivuxolimab in advanced cancers. Library method: the immunoSEQ multiplex PCR assay. TCRdb holds this immuneACCESS table with in-frame rearrangements only. Some clones are missing; in checked studies, unresolved V genes explain under half, and the rest has no known cause. Present in this sample are about 24,000 clones, approximately 79% of which were seen just once. The ten most abundant clones make up around 13% of the sample. Specimen: CD4+ or CD8+ T cells sorted from blood, collected in a trial of the OX40 agonist ivuxolimab. Receptor source: an adult with an advanced solid tumor such as melanoma, head and neck, liver or kidney cancer.

This chain connects TRBV7-2 to TRBJ1-5, with TRBD1 as a possible D gene (6 bases). Trimming left V 4 bases short and J 3 bases short, with 13 bases between. There are 15 residues in the CDR3. Germline V gives CDR1 SGHTA, CDR2 FQGNSA. The CDR3 bases are TGTGCCAGCAGCTCCAGCGGACAGTTCAATCAGCCCCAGCATTTT. Encoded protein: CASSSSGQFNQPQHF.

The J gene is TRBJ1-5, the V gene TRBV7-9; D is undetermined. The V end lost 7 bases, the J end lost 2 bases, and 12 bases lay between the germline ends. This CDR3 region has 14 residues. In germline, CDR1 is SEHNR, CDR2 FQNEAQ (reference sequence). CDR3 amino acids: CASTKFEGNQPQHF. As DNA, the CDR3 is TGTGCCAGCACCAAGTTTGAGGGCAATCAGCCCCAGCATTTT.

The chain uses TRBV30 and TRBJ2-3, with D possibly TRBD2 on 6 matching bases. The ends were cut back, 3 bases at V and 2 bases at J, with 18 bases in the middle. Germline assignment: CDR1 GTSNPN and CDR2 SVGIG (reference sequence). The CDR3 covers 16 residues. CDR3 DNA sequence: TGTGCCTGGAGGGCTTTTAGTGGGGGGAACACAGATACGCAGTATTTT. It codes for CAWRAFSGGNTDTQYF.

The CDR3: CASKTGLGSYNEQFF. Here the CDR3 DNA reads TGTGCCAGTAAAACAGGGTTGGGGTCCTACAATGAGCAGTTCTTC. V is TRBV6-1 and J is TRBJ2-1; maybe TRBD1 (6 bases). Trimming left V 9 bases short and J 1 base short, with 16 bases between. Germline lookup yields CDR1 MNHNS and CDR2 SASEGT. The CDR3 contains 15 residues.

Written as DNA, the CDR3 is TGTGCCTGGAGTGCGGGACAGGGGGCGGACGAGCAGTACTTC. Translation gives CAWSAGQGADEQYF. The chain recombines TRBV30 with TRBJ2-7, with 12 bases fitting TRBD1. This CDR3 region has 14 residues. The germline V gene encodes CDR1 GTSNPN and CDR2 SVGIG (reference sequence). With V trimmed by 1 base and J by 5 bases, 3 bases remained unmatched.

This chain connects TRBV11-3 to TRBJ2-5, with 9 bases lining up with TRBD2. Germline V gives CDR1 SGHNT, CDR2 YENEEA. The J segment lost 5 bases and the V segment lost 1 base, leaving 5 bases of the junction unmatched. The CDR3 runs to 15 residues. The CDR3 region is CASSLGGGASETQYF. CDR3 nucleotides: TGTGCCAGCAGCTTAGGCGGGGGGGCCTCCGAGACCCAGTACTTC.

V usage is TRBV6-4 and J usage is TRBJ1-2, with a possible D match to TRBD1 (5 bases). Trimming pared 4 bases from V and 4 bases from J, leaving 10 bases between. The CDR3 loop spans 13 amino acids. CDR1 and CDR2 from the germline V gene are MRHNA and SNTAGT. The CDR3, as DNA: TGTGCCAGCAGTGTGGTTACAGGCTATGGCTACACCTTC. Translation: CASSVVTGYGYTF.

J is TRBJ2-3 and V is TRBV5-1, with TRBD2 identical over 10 bases. The CDR3 spans 17 residues. Looked up from germline, CDR1 is SGHRS and CDR2 is YFSETQ. J gave up 0 bases and V 3 bases, and 7 bases lay outside the gene matches. Here the CDR3 reads CASSWPIAGGSTDTQYF. As DNA, the CDR3 is TGCGCCAGCAGCTGGCCCATAGCGGGGGGAAGCACAGATACGCAGTATTTT.

This CDR3 is CAWRKTGATYEQYF. In DNA, the CDR3 is TGTGCCTGGAGGAAGACAGGGGCGACCTACGAGCAGTACTTC. This chain links TRBV30 with TRBJ2-7; 8 bases are a match to TRBD1. Per the germline V gene, CDR1 is GTSNPN and CDR2 is SVGIG (reference sequence). Germline trimming cut 3 bases from V and 2 bases from J; bases unmatched to any gene: 6. This CDR3 is built from 14 residues.

Here the CDR3 reads CSVYGRTHEQYF. CDR3 in DNA: TGCAGCGTCTACGGACGGACACACGAGCAGTACTTC. V gene TRBV29-1 combines with J gene TRBJ2-7, with a weak D call TRBD1 (5 bases). Germline V CDR1 and CDR2: SQVTM, ANQGSEA. Deletions cut 6 bases from V and 5 bases from J, with 14 bases between. This CDR3 is 12 amino acids long.

CDR3 nucleotide sequence: TGCGCCAGCAGCTCCGGGACAGGGGGCAATGAGCAGTTCTTC. Its translation is CASSSGTGGNEQFF. J is TRBJ2-1 and V is TRBV5-1; TRBD1 aligns across 11 bases. CDR1 SGHRS and CDR2 YFSETQ come from the germline V gene. CDR3 length equals 14 residues. V gave up 3 bases and J gave up 6 bases; unmatched junction bases: 2.

This clone was counted only a few times. The chain uses TRBV4-1 and TRBJ2-7; D gene uncertain. This CDR3 comprises 15 residues. The germline gives CDR1 MGHRA, CDR2 YSYEKL. Trimming took 2 bases from V and 2 from J, leaving 13 bases between them. The CDR3 DNA reads as TGCGCCAGCAGCCAACAGACGGAGAAACCCTACGAGCAGTACTTC. This sequence encodes CASSQQTEKPYEQYF.

V usage is TRBV4-1 and J usage is TRBJ1-5; the D gene is possibly TRBD1 (5 bases). V was pared by 0 bases and J by 4 bases, with 13 bases between. The germline gives CDR1 MGHRA, CDR2 YSYEKL. CDR3 length: 16 residues. The CDR3 spells CASSQDGGVGNQPQHF. The CDR3 DNA sequence: TGCGCCAGCAGCCAAGATGGGGGGGTAGGAAATCAGCCCCAGCATTTT.

The chain couples TRBV7-9 to TRBJ2-6, with D possibly TRBD2 on 6 matching bases. This CDR3 spans 15 amino acids. Germline V lookup: CDR1 SEHNR, CDR2 FQNEAQ (reference sequence). The V and J ends lost 7 bases and 0 bases respectively, with 10 bases between them. DNA for the CDR3: TGTGCCAGCAACATGGGGGGCTCTGGGGCCAACGTCCTGACTTTC. Amino acids: CASNMGGSGANVLTF.

The chain links TRBV6-1 to TRBJ1-4; possibly TRBD1 for D (6 bases). The CDR3 is 16 residues long. In germline, CDR1 is MNHNS, CDR2 SASEGT. Deletions cut 4 bases from V and 8 bases from J, with 20 bases between. CDR3 residues: CASSAGTSPGVEKLFF. In DNA, the CDR3 is TGTGCCAGCAGTGCCGGGACATCCCCAGGCGTCGAAAAACTGTTTTTT.

The chain has TRBV28 and TRBJ2-7, with 8 bases that match TRBD2. This CDR3 contains 14 residues. In germline, CDR1 is MDHEN, CDR2 SYDVKM. J gave up 3 bases and V 6 bases, and 7 bases lay outside the gene matches. The CDR3 here is CASRSGGTRYEQYF. In DNA form, the CDR3 reads TGTGCCAGCAGATCGGGAGGGACACGCTACGAGCAGTACTTC.

This clone was seen only once. CDR3 amino acids: CASSLDMGHNEQFF. CDR3 sequence (DNA): TGCGCCAGCAGCTTGGATATGGGACACAATGAGCAGTTCTTC. This chain uses TRBV5-1 with TRBJ2-1; D is perhaps TRBD1 or TRBD2 (5 bases each). Between the trimmed V and J ends, which lost 0 bases and 5 bases, there was a span of 9 bases. There are 14 residues in the CDR3. Germline-derived CDR1 and CDR2 are SGHRS and YFSETQ.

The V and J genes are TRBV2 and TRBJ1-2, with a weak D call TRBD1 (6 bases). Trimming took 5 bases from V and 1 from J, leaving 11 bases between them. Germline V gives CDR1 SNHLY, CDR2 FYNNEI. The CDR3 consists of 14 residues. CDR3 in DNA: TGTGCCAGCAGTTACCGGGGGCTTAACTATGGCTACACCTTC. This encodes CASSYRGLNYGYTF.

V and J are TRBV7-2 and TRBJ2-3, with 10 nucleotides matching TRBD2. This CDR3 region has 13 residues. J lost 4 bases, V lost 9 bases, and 4 bases had no gene match. CDR1 is SGHTA, CDR2 FQGNSA, per germline. In DNA form, the CDR3 reads TGTGCCAGAGCGGGGGGGCAGCCAGATACGCAGTATTTT. This translates into CARAGGQPDTQYF.

The CDR3 coding sequence is TGCGCCAGCAGCTTGGAGGGCCGCTTGTTTGGAAACACCATATATTTT. Its protein is CASSLEGRLFGNTIYF. The V and J genes are TRBV5-1 and TRBJ1-3; D is unclear. Germline CDR1 and CDR2: SGHRS and YFSETQ. Trimming took off 0 bases at V and 3 bases at J, with 13 bases between the two ends. The CDR3 is made up of 16 amino acids.

The genes are TRBV10-3 and TRBJ2-3; D uncertain. Trimming shortened V by 0 bases and J by 2 bases, and 6 bases separated the two germline ends. Germline lookup yields CDR1 ENHRY and CDR2 SYGVKD. This CDR3 spans 14 amino acids. CDR3 amino acids: CAISESTATDTQYF. CDR3 bases: TGTGCCATCAGTGAGTCGACCGCCACAGATACGCAGTATTTT.

Only one count was recorded for this clone. The rearrangement uses TRBV6-5 and TRBJ2-3; 9 nucleotides align to TRBD2. The trim removed 6 bases at V and 6 bases at J, leaving 10 bases unmatched. CDR1 MNHEY and CDR2 SVGAGI come from the germline V gene. The CDR3 has 15 residues. In nucleotides, the CDR3 is TGTGCCAGCAGAGCTAGCGGGGCCCACCTTGATACGCAGTATTTT. Its translation: CASRASGAHLDTQYF.